This T cell receptor (beta chain) stems from a study of blood T cell repertoires in COVID-19. Overall study context: The study drew acute and convalescent COVID-19 samples from the United States, Italy and Spain. The cDNA or gDNA used as material had been derived from T cells, B-cell-depleted T cells, or PBMCs.

The method was immunoSEQ multiplex PCR; TCRdb's version includes in-frame clones alone and lacks a portion of them. The sample comprises over 200,000 clones, about 90% of which are singletons, and 3% to 3.5% rests with the top ten. This clone is a singleton in its sample. V was trimmed by 0 bases and J by 4 bases, leaving 15 bases between them. The CDR3 has 16 residues. In germline, CDR1 is SGHVS, CDR2 FQNEAQ. The study recruited people aged about 18 to 95 years across 20 to 30 US areas. Categorization into cohorts depended on clinical history that participants reported. The sequence was obtained from a woman aged 45-59 years in a cohort exposed to, infected with or recovered from COVID-19 (not recorded which). V and J are TRBV7-8 and TRBJ1-1, with D possibly TRBD1 on 5 matching bases. Input material: PBMCs or T cells enriched from blood (not recorded which). CDR3 coding DNA: TGTGCCAGCAGCTTAGCGCGGCCAGCGGGGCGCACTGAAGCTTTCTTT. It specifies CASSLARPAGRTEAFF.